These 9 T cell receptor beta chains came from one sample sequenced in a study of cytomegalovirus exposure and HLA in healthy donors. The PCR contained 60 Vbeta and 13 Jbeta primers. Data came from immunoSEQ multiplex PCR; TCRdb stores just in-frame clones and leaves some out. Here the sample spans about 190,000 clones, 60% to 85% being singletons. Sample: PBMCs. These receptors originate from a woman between 18 and 30 years old in good health and CMV-seronegative.

In this sample, this clone turned up a few times. The CDR3, as DNA: TGCAGCGTTGAGACGGACAGCCCCTACGAGCAGTACTTC. Translated: CSVETDSPYEQYF. The V gene is TRBV29-1, the J gene TRBJ2-7; a possible D gene is TRBD1 (6 bases). The V gene lost 3 bases and the J gene lost 2 bases, with 11 bases spanning the gap. Germline V gene data show CDR1 as SQVTM and CDR2 as ANQGSEA. CDR3 length equals 13 residues.

The CDR3, as DNA: TGTGCCAGCAGTTTAGAAAGCACAACTAATGAAAAACTGTTTTTT. This gives the protein CASSLESTTNEKLFF. This chain uses TRBV27 with TRBJ1-4; D is unresolved. This CDR3 has 15 amino acids. Germline values: CDR1 MNHEY, CDR2 SMNVEV (reference sequence). Trimming shortened V by 2 bases and J by 0 bases, and 7 bases separated the two germline ends. The whole variable domain, filled in from reference TRBV27 and TRBJ1-4, reads EAQVTQNPRYLITVTGKKLTVTCSQNMNHEYMSWYRQDPGLGLRQIYYSMNVEVTDKGDVPEGYKVSRKEKRNFPLILESPSPNQTSLYFCASSLESTTNEKLFFGSGTQLSVL.

This chain uses TRBV2 with TRBJ1-1; D call uncertain. Trimming stripped 8 bases from V and 2 bases from J, with 6 bases between. This CDR3 is 11 amino acids long. In germline, CDR1 is SNHLY, CDR2 FYNNEI. The CDR3 protein is CASRGNTEAFF. DNA of the CDR3: TGTGCCAGCCGGGGTAACACTGAAGCTTTCTTT.

The V call is TRBV6-5, the J call TRBJ1-4; D is ambiguous. The CDR3 is 13 residues long. Deletions cut 4 bases from V and 5 bases from J, with 8 bases between. In germline, CDR1 is MNHEY, CDR2 SVGAGI. The CDR3: CASSSWRNEKLFF. CDR3 nucleotide sequence: TGTGCCAGCAGTTCTTGGCGGAATGAAAAACTGTTTTTT.

This chain uses TRBV29-1 with TRBJ2-1; TRBD1 agrees at 8 bases. After removal of 2 bases from V and 9 bases from J, the junction contained 3 bases not matched to a gene. Germline values: CDR1 SQVTM, CDR2 ANQGSEA. The length of the CDR3 is 12 residues. CDR3 DNA: TGCAGCGTTGAACAGGGGGCCGGTGAGCAGTTCTTC. The encoded protein is CSVEQGAGEQFF.

The chain recombines TRBV28 with TRBJ2-7; D remains unclear. CDR3 length: 15 amino acids. Trimming took off 9 bases at V and 5 bases at J, with 23 bases between the two ends. Germline V lookup: CDR1 MDHEN, CDR2 SYDVKM. The CDR3 nucleotides read TGTGCCAGTTCGACTTTGGCCCCCGGGTACGACGAGCAGTACTTC. Its translation is CASSTLAPGYDEQYF. The full variable domain, with the rest looked up from reference TRBV28 and TRBJ2-7, is DVKVTQSSRYLVKRTGEKVFLECVQDMDHENMFWYRQDPGLGLRLIYFSYDVKMKEKGDIPEGYSVSREKKERFSLILESASTNQTSMYLCASSTLAPGYDEQYFGPGTRLTVT.

There are a few counts of this clone. The chain combines TRBV5-1 with TRBJ2-2; tentative D call: TRBD2 (6 bases). Germline V gene sequence: CDR1 SGHRS, CDR2 YFSETQ. Trimming removed 2 bases at V and 6 bases at J, with 20 bases between. This CDR3 comprises 17 residues. This CDR3 is CASSLGLLAEGAGELFF. As DNA, the CDR3 is TGCGCCAGCAGCTTAGGGTTACTAGCTGAAGGGGCCGGGGAGCTGTTTTTT.

The chain has TRBV21-1 and TRBJ2-3; TRBD1 was called by the table and not checked on the DNA. TRBV21-1 is deemed a pseudogene. This CDR3 is built from 14 residues. CDR3 sequence: CASSKERQSDTQYF. The CDR3 region has the DNA TGTGCCAGCAGCAAAGAGAGACAGTCAGATACGCAGTATTTT.

The rearrangement uses TRBV5-1 and TRBJ2-7, with no clear D. Germline V gene sequence: CDR1 SGHRS, CDR2 YFSETQ. Trimming took 5 bases from V and 2 from J, leaving 11 bases between them. The CDR3 is 13 residues long. The CDR3 loop reads CASRTGSTYEQYF. DNA for the CDR3: TGCGCCAGCAGGACCGGGTCCACCTACGAGCAGTACTTC.